Below are 5 T cell receptor beta chains sequenced from a single sample in a study of molecular identifiers for immune sequencing clone quantification. From the PCR reads, TCRdb called clonotypes with MiXCR, one entry per CDR3 protein. The sample contains around 470,000 distinct CDR3 sequences, 25% of which appear only once. Sequenced material: naive CD8+ T cells from blood, with Jurkat cell RNA spiked in. Documented subset: FACS-sorted CD8+CD4-CCR7+CD45RA+ naive T cells. These receptors came from a human donor in good health. Some libraries in this study had Jurkat cell RNA spiked in.

The chain employs TRBV11-2 and TRBJ2-1; D is perhaps TRBD1 or TRBD2 (5 bases each). Trimming shortened V by 3 bases and J by 9 bases, and 6 bases separated the two germline ends. Per germline, CDR1 SGHAT and CDR2 FQNNGV. This CDR3 spans 11 amino acids. CDR3 loop: CASSFGTEQFF. The CDR3 bases are TGTGCCAGCAGCTTCGGGACTGAGCAGTTCTTC.

V usage is TRBV7-9 and J usage is TRBJ2-5; D is perhaps TRBD1 (5 bases). This CDR3 contains 13 residues. The V gene lost 6 bases and the J gene lost 5 bases, with 13 bases spanning the gap. CDR1 SEHNR and CDR2 FQNEAQ come from the germline V gene (reference sequence). The DNA for the CDR3 is TGTGCCAGCAGATGGGCAGGGATGGAGACCCAGTACTTC. Translation: CASRWAGMETQYF.

This chain uses TRBV7-9 with TRBJ2-1; maybe TRBD1 (6 bases). This CDR3 contains 14 residues. CDR1 SEHNR and CDR2 FQNEAQ come from the germline V gene (reference sequence). Trimming took 5 bases from V and 3 from J, leaving 11 bases between them. The CDR3 DNA follows: TGTGCCAGCAGCCAAGCGGACAGCTACAATGAGCAGTTCTTC. Translated: CASSQADSYNEQFF.

This chain uses TRBV7-9 with TRBJ2-7, with 10 bases identical to TRBD1. Germline loops: CDR1 SEHNR, CDR2 FQNEAQ (reference sequence). The CDR3 contains 15 residues. The V and J ends lost 5 bases and 3 bases, in that order; junction bases with no gene match: 7. CDR3 coding DNA: TGTGCCAGCAGCCCAACCGGACAGGGGGTCTACGAGCAGTACTTC. This gives the protein CASSPTGQGVYEQYF.

In regard to this clonotype: One junction end disagrees with the germline gene, perhaps due to a read error. The genes are TRBV28 and TRBJ2-3; 7 positions match TRBD1. Germline V gene lookup returns CDR1 MDHEN and CDR2 SYDVKM. This CDR3 has 15 amino acids. CDR3 nucleotides: TGTGCCAGCAGTTTGGAGCAGGGATGGACAGGTACGCAGTATTTT. It codes for CASSLEQGWTGTQYF.